This T cell receptor beta chain emerged from a study of Ad26.COV2.S vaccination and SARS-CoV-2 variants. Findings of the study overall: Relative to placebo recipients, vaccine recipients exhibited elevated spike-specific TCR breadth. Quantification of TCR breadth and depth may have yielded underestimates of total T cell responses.

Measured with immunoSEQ multiplex PCR; TCRdb has only the in-frame clones, and not every one. The data show 430,000 or so clones, 75% to 95% seen once. About this clone: Its antigen is as yet unknown.

Documented treatment: 15 to 20 received Ad26.COV2.S at low or high dose, single or two shots; 5 received placebo; per-sample allocation not given. The samples date from day 63 after the first vaccine or placebo injection. Wuhan-strain SARS-CoV-2 spike was expressed by the Ad26 vector that made up the vaccine. Sequencing used peripheral blood, obtained in a trial of Ad26.COV2.S vaccine versus placebo. The sequence was collected from a person between 18 and 65 years old who received the Ad26.COV2.S COVID-19 vaccine or a placebo.

CDR3 DNA: TGTGCCAGCAGTGTTCTAGCGGGATCCTACAATGAGCAGTTCTTC. As protein: CASSVLAGSYNEQFF. This chain uses TRBV6-4 with TRBJ2-1, with 9 bases that match TRBD2. The CDR3 spans 15 residues. J gave up 1 base and V 4 bases, and 2 bases lay outside the gene matches. In germline, CDR1 is MRHNA, CDR2 SNTAGT.